Detailed here is one T cell receptor (beta chain). Its antigen remains unidentified. This specimen comes from a study of Tregs in tolerant kidney transplant recipients. Study outcomes and limitations: Antigen-driven expansion was suggested because donor-specific Tregs expanded more than all Tregs in tolerant patients.

Libraries were prepared by immunoSEQ multiplex PCR; TCRdb keeps only in-frame clonotypes and omits some of them. This table holds under 95,000 clones, approximately 90% found once. CDR1 is MNHNS, CDR2 SASEGT, per germline. The CDR3 covers 14 residues. An overnight rest at 37°C with around 200 IU/ml IL-2 preceded regulatory T cell sorting from thawed PBMCs. The V and J genes are TRBV6-1 and TRBJ2-5; D possibly corresponds to TRBD1 (5 bases). With the DNA end fitting TRBJ2-7 better, the J assignment may be wrong. The input for sequencing was Tregs from blood, taken before the transplant. This receptor was identified in a human donor who received a combined kidney and bone marrow transplant. The CDR3: CASSARTTSYEQYF. As DNA, the CDR3 is TGTGCCAGCAGTGCTCGGACAACCTCCTACGAGCAGTACTTC.